The rows below give T cell receptor beta chains drawn from one sample of a study of response to subunit inactivated influenza vaccine. One entry per CDR3 protein, called by TCRdb with MiXCR from the RT-PCR reads. The table lists 700,000 to 900,000 distinct CDR3 sequences, around 20% of them singletons. This material consisted of PBMCs from blood, taken 5 to 6 days after vaccination. All receptors derive from a man aged 45 to 65 who received an inactivated influenza vaccine. CDR3s include the opening cysteine and the closing phenylalanine or tryptophan. The order of the fields is J gene, CDR3 length, D gene, clone size, V gene, CDR3 DNA, CDR3 protein. D genes are given only for firm matches. Expanded clones are given a class, and other clones once, few, many or no size at all.

j_gene: TRBJ1-4; len: 15; d_gene: NA; abundance: NA; v_gene: TRBV9; CDR3nt: TGTGCCAGCAGCGCCGGGACGGGCGGGATTGAAAAACTGTTTTTT; CDR3aa: CASSAGTGGIEKLFF
j_gene: TRBJ1-1; len: 12; d_gene: TRBD1; abundance: few; v_gene: TRBV29-1; CDR3nt: TGCAGCGCCCTAGACAGGGGCACTGAAGCTTTCTTT; CDR3aa: CSALDRGTEAFF
j_gene: TRBJ2-2; len: 14; d_gene: NA; abundance: few; v_gene: TRBV6-1; CDR3nt: TGTGCCAGCAGACCCAACAGGAACACCGGGGAGCTGTTTTTT; CDR3aa: CASRPNRNTGELFF
j_gene: TRBJ2-1; len: 17; d_gene: TRBD2; abundance: few; v_gene: TRBV5-1; CDR3nt: TGCGCCAGCAGCGCTGGACTAGCGGGGGGCCGGATCAATGAGCAGTTCTTC; CDR3aa: CASSAGLAGGRINEQFF
j_gene: TRBJ2-7; len: 14; d_gene: NA; abundance: NA; v_gene: TRBV3-1; CDR3nt: TGTGCCAGCAGCCAAGTGGCCCAGGGCCGTCAGCAGTACTTC; CDR3aa: CASSQVAQGRQQYF
j_gene: TRBJ2-3; len: 15; d_gene: NA; abundance: few; v_gene: TRBV24-1; CDR3nt: TGTGCCACCAGTGGTCCCAGGGATGGGACAGATACGCAGTATTTT; CDR3aa: CATSGPRDGTDTQYF
j_gene: TRBJ2-5; len: 15; d_gene: NA; abundance: NA; v_gene: TRBV5-1; CDR3nt: TGCGCCAGCAGCTTGGCCGCGGCTAGATCAGAGACCCAGTACTTC; CDR3aa: CASSLAAARSETQYF
j_gene: TRBJ1-1; len: 13; d_gene: NA; abundance: few; v_gene: TRBV10-3; CDR3nt: TGTGCCATCAGAAAGGTTCGGGGTAGGAGTGCTTTCTTT; CDR3aa: CAIRKVRGRSAFF
j_gene: TRBJ1-1; len: 12; d_gene: TRBD1; abundance: few; v_gene: TRBV29-1; CDR3nt: TGCAGCGTCGGGACAGGGGGAGCTGAAGCTTTCTTT; CDR3aa: CSVGTGGAEAFF
j_gene: TRBJ1-6; len: 15; d_gene: NA; abundance: few; v_gene: TRBV6-2/TRBV6-3; CDR3nt: TGTGCCAGCAGCGTACTAACGGGACGTAATTCACCCCTCCACTTT; CDR3aa: CASSVLTGRNSPLHF
j_gene: TRBJ2-1; len: 14; d_gene: NA; abundance: few; v_gene: TRBV6-5; CDR3nt: TGTGCCAGCAGTTCCCGGACTATCTACAATGAGCAGTTCTTC; CDR3aa: CASSSRTIYNEQFF
j_gene: TRBJ1-6; len: 15; d_gene: NA; abundance: few; v_gene: TRBV20-1; CDR3nt: TGCAGTGCTAGGAGACTTCGGGACGGTAATTCACCCCTCCACTTT; CDR3aa: CSARRLRDGNSPLHF
j_gene: TRBJ2-5; len: 15; d_gene: NA; abundance: NA; v_gene: TRBV7-2; CDR3nt: TGTGCCAGCAGCTTAGCCCCTACAGGCCCAGAGACCCAGTACTTC; CDR3aa: CASSLAPTGPETQYF
j_gene: TRBJ2-7; len: 13; d_gene: NA; abundance: NA; v_gene: TRBV20-1; CDR3nt: TGCAGTGCCCTCGGCCCCATTGCAGGGGAGCAGTACTTC; CDR3aa: CSALGPIAGEQYF
j_gene: TRBJ1-1; len: 14; d_gene: NA; abundance: few; v_gene: TRBV10-2; CDR3nt: TGCGCCAGCAGTCCGGGATCTCGAGGGCCTGAAGCTTTCTTT; CDR3aa: CASSPGSRGPEAFF
j_gene: TRBJ2-1; len: 16; d_gene: NA; abundance: NA; v_gene: TRBV5-1; CDR3nt: TGCGCCAGCAGCTTGTGGGGGTGGGAGGTCAGCAATGAGCAGTTCTTC; CDR3aa: CASSLWGWEVSNEQFF
j_gene: TRBJ2-3; len: 13; d_gene: NA; abundance: few; v_gene: TRBV2; CDR3nt: TGTGCCAGCAGTCCACAGTTATTCGATACGCAGTATTTT; CDR3aa: CASSPQLFDTQYF
j_gene: TRBJ2-5; len: 13; d_gene: TRBD1; abundance: few; v_gene: TRBV9; CDR3nt: TGTGCCAGCTCTACAGGGGTTTTTGAGACCCAGTACTTC; CDR3aa: CASSTGVFETQYF
j_gene: TRBJ2-7; len: 13; d_gene: NA; abundance: few; v_gene: TRBV20-1; CDR3nt: TGCAGTGCTTCCGCCGGGGGAGAATACGAGCAGTACTTC; CDR3aa: CSASAGGEYEQYF
j_gene: TRBJ1-2; len: 12; d_gene: NA; abundance: few; v_gene: TRBV20-1; CDR3nt: TGCAGTGCCGGTGAAGTGGCATCTGGCTACACCTTC; CDR3aa: CSAGEVASGYTF
j_gene: TRBJ1-5; len: 13; d_gene: NA; abundance: few; v_gene: TRBV6-1; CDR3nt: TGTGCCAGCAGAACAGGGTCGGGACAGCCCCAGCATTTT; CDR3aa: CASRTGSGQPQHF
j_gene: TRBJ2-7; len: 15; d_gene: TRBD1; abundance: NA; v_gene: TRBV6-5; CDR3nt: TGTGCCAGCAGTTACTCGACAGGGGACCCCTACGAGCAGTACTTC; CDR3aa: CASSYSTGDPYEQYF
j_gene: TRBJ2-1; len: 15; d_gene: NA; abundance: NA; v_gene: TRBV15; CDR3nt: TGTGCCACCAGCAGACGGACAGATACCTACAATGAGCAGTTCTTC; CDR3aa: CATSRRTDTYNEQFF
j_gene: TRBJ1-6; len: 15; d_gene: TRBD1; abundance: NA; v_gene: TRBV11-2; CDR3nt: TGTGCCAGCAGCTTAGAAACAGGGGGTGTTTCACCCCTCCACTTT; CDR3aa: CASSLETGGVSPLHF